The rows below give T cell receptor beta chains drawn from one sample of a study of blood T cell repertoires in COVID-19. Sequenced by immunoSEQ multiplex PCR; TCRdb stores in-frame clones only, minus some. The table includes some 67,000 clones, about 83% detected once. The specimen was peripheral blood. All receptors derive from an elderly woman with acute or convalescent COVID-19. CDR3s include the opening cysteine and the closing phenylalanine or tryptophan. A D gene is named only where the DNA matches it firmly. Rows may omit the clone size; those that give it use once, few, many or a size class.

v_call: TRBV27; j_call: TRBJ1-6; d_call: TRBD1; clone_size: -; cdr3_aa: CASRTGSSYNSPLHF; cdr3_nt: TGTGCCAGCCGGACAGGGAGCTCCTATAATTCACCCCTCCACTTT
v_call: TRBV6-6; j_call: TRBJ1-2; d_call: TRBD1; clone_size: -; cdr3_aa: CASAGGDGYGYTF; cdr3_nt: TGTGCCAGCGCAGGGGGCGATGGTTATGGCTACACCTTC
v_call: TRBV13; j_call: TRBJ2-7; d_call: TRBD2; clone_size: -; cdr3_aa: CASSYGGRVPGEYF; cdr3_nt: TGTGCCAGCAGCTATGGCGGGAGGGTCCCGGGGGAGTACTTC
v_call: TRBV5-3; j_call: TRBJ1-3; d_call: -; clone_size: -; cdr3_aa: CARSLEYRSSSGNTIYF; cdr3_nt: TGTGCCAGAAGCTTGGAATACAGAAGTAGTTCTGGAAACACCATATATTTT
v_call: TRBV10-3; j_call: TRBJ1-2; d_call: -; clone_size: -; cdr3_aa: CASLGQAYGYTF; cdr3_nt: TGTGCCAGCCTGGGGCAGGCCTATGGCTACACCTTC
v_call: TRBV28; j_call: TRBJ2-7; d_call: -; clone_size: -; cdr3_aa: CASRRDRYEQYF; cdr3_nt: TGTGCCAGCAGACGCGACAGGTACGAGCAGTACTTC
v_call: TRBV10-3; j_call: TRBJ2-7; d_call: TRBD1; clone_size: few; cdr3_aa: CAISDSRQGVSYEQYF; cdr3_nt: TGTGCCATCAGTGACTCCCGACAGGGGGTTTCCTACGAGCAGTACTTC
v_call: TRBV15; j_call: TRBJ2-1; d_call: -; clone_size: -; cdr3_aa: CATSRMRIGRGEQFF; cdr3_nt: TGTGCCACCAGCCGAATGCGGATCGGGCGGGGTGAGCAGTTCTTC
v_call: TRBV19; j_call: TRBJ2-1; d_call: -; clone_size: -; cdr3_aa: CASSIESNEQFF; cdr3_nt: TGTGCCAGTAGTATAGAGAGTAATGAGCAGTTCTTC
v_call: TRBV21-1; j_call: TRBJ1-1; d_call: -; clone_size: -; cdr3_aa: CASSKHYRGEAFF; cdr3_nt: TGTGCCAGCAGCAAACATTATAGGGGTGAAGCTTTCTTT
v_call: TRBV7-9; j_call: TRBJ1-4; d_call: -; clone_size: -; cdr3_aa: CASSLVLLGRGGEKLFF; cdr3_nt: TGTGCCAGCAGCTTAGTCCTACTTGGCCGTGGAGGCGAAAAACTGTTTTTT
v_call: TRBV7-9; j_call: TRBJ2-7; d_call: -; clone_size: once; cdr3_aa: CASSLVSAGTYEQYF; cdr3_nt: TGTGCCAGCAGCTTAGTATCCGCAGGTACCTACGAGCAGTACTTC
v_call: TRBV5-1; j_call: TRBJ2-1; d_call: -; clone_size: -; cdr3_aa: CASSLDLSENNEQFF; cdr3_nt: TGCGCCAGCAGCTTGGATTTGTCAGAAAACAATGAGCAGTTCTTC
v_call: TRBV2; j_call: TRBJ2-7; d_call: TRBD2; clone_size: -; cdr3_aa: CAGKPGTSGYEQYF; cdr3_nt: TGTGCCGGGAAACCCGGGACTAGCGGCTACGAGCAGTACTTC
v_call: TRBV19; j_call: TRBJ1-2; d_call: TRBD1; clone_size: -; cdr3_aa: CASKGPGTGFYGYTF; cdr3_nt: TGTGCCAGTAAGGGTCCAGGGACAGGCTTCTATGGCTACACCTTC
v_call: TRBV18; j_call: TRBJ1-1; d_call: -; clone_size: -; cdr3_aa: CASSPFSLAMNTEAFF; cdr3_nt: TGTGCCAGCTCACCCTTCTCGTTAGCGATGAACACTGAAGCTTTCTTT
v_call: TRBV2; j_call: TRBJ1-5; d_call: TRBD1; clone_size: -; cdr3_aa: CASSEDLQGMEPQHF; cdr3_nt: TGTGCCAGCAGCGAAGATCTACAGGGGATGGAGCCCCAGCATTTT
v_call: TRBV11-2; j_call: TRBJ1-1; d_call: -; clone_size: -; cdr3_aa: CASSHNRATEAFF; cdr3_nt: TGTGCCAGCAGCCACAACAGGGCCACTGAAGCTTTCTTT
v_call: TRBV7-2; j_call: TRBJ1-2; d_call: TRBD1; clone_size: -; cdr3_aa: CASSLSHPGQVYGYTF; cdr3_nt: TGTGCCAGCAGCTTGTCTCATCCGGGACAGGTCTATGGCTACACCTTC
v_call: TRBV6-4; j_call: TRBJ1-2; d_call: -; clone_size: -; cdr3_aa: CASSESGRGGSGGYTF; cdr3_nt: TGTGCCAGCAGTGAGAGTGGCCGGGGAGGATCGGGTGGCTACACCTTC
v_call: TRBV4-3; j_call: TRBJ2-7; d_call: TRBD2; clone_size: -; cdr3_aa: CASRPGLAGVYEQYF; cdr3_nt: TGCGCCAGCAGACCTGGACTAGCGGGGGTATACGAGCAGTACTTC
v_call: TRBV25-1; j_call: TRBJ2-1; d_call: TRBD1; clone_size: -; cdr3_aa: CASSETRQGTNEQFF; cdr3_nt: TGTGCCAGCAGTGAAACCCGACAGGGGACGAATGAGCAGTTCTTC
v_call: TRBV19; j_call: TRBJ1-2; d_call: TRBD1; clone_size: -; cdr3_aa: CASRVPGQRTYGYTF; cdr3_nt: TGTGCCAGTAGGGTACCGGGACAGAGGACCTATGGCTACACCTTC
v_call: TRBV5-1; j_call: TRBJ2-5; d_call: -; clone_size: -; cdr3_aa: CASSLDGQQETQYF; cdr3_nt: TGCGCCAGCAGCTTGGATGGTCAGCAAGAGACCCAGTACTTC
v_call: TRBV29-1; j_call: TRBJ2-7; d_call: -; clone_size: -; cdr3_aa: CSVTVPGKLYEQYF; cdr3_nt: TGCAGCGTCACGGTACCGGGGAAATTGTACGAGCAGTACTTC
v_call: TRBV27; j_call: TRBJ2-7; d_call: TRBD2; clone_size: -; cdr3_aa: CASRTSSGRVNEQYF; cdr3_nt: TGTGCCAGCAGGACAAGCAGCGGGAGGGTAAACGAGCAGTACTTC
v_call: TRBV14; j_call: TRBJ2-3; d_call: TRBD2; clone_size: once; cdr3_aa: CASTPATGGPGTQYF; cdr3_nt: TGTGCCAGCACCCCGGCGACGGGGGGGCCTGGTACGCAGTATTTT
v_call: TRBV7-2; j_call: TRBJ1-4; d_call: -; clone_size: -; cdr3_aa: CASSPRIGKLFF; cdr3_nt: TGTGCCAGCAGTCCGAGGATTGGAAAACTGTTTTTT
v_call: TRBV7-9; j_call: TRBJ2-1; d_call: TRBD2; clone_size: -; cdr3_aa: CASSLGASGGEEFF; cdr3_nt: TGTGCCAGCAGCTTAGGGGCTAGCGGGGGGGAAGAGTTCTTC
v_call: TRBV3-1/TRBV3-2; j_call: TRBJ2-1; d_call: -; clone_size: -; cdr3_aa: CASSQEGGTPAEFF; cdr3_nt: TGTGCCAGCAGCCAAGAGGGCGGGACTCCCGCGGAGTTCTTC
v_call: TRBV11-2; j_call: TRBJ2-1; d_call: -; clone_size: -; cdr3_aa: CASSSDAGQQFF; cdr3_nt: TGTGCCAGCAGCTCGGATGCGGGACAGCAGTTCTTC
v_call: TRBV6-7; j_call: TRBJ1-1; d_call: -; clone_size: -; cdr3_aa: CASSHRTAEAFF; cdr3_nt: TGTGCCAGCAGTCACCGGACAGCGGAAGCTTTCTTT
v_call: TRBV3-1/TRBV3-2; j_call: TRBJ1-1; d_call: -; clone_size: -; cdr3_aa: CASSQAGVEVAFF; cdr3_nt: TGTGCCAGCAGCCAAGCAGGGGTCGAGGTCGCTTTCTTT
v_call: TRBV4-2; j_call: TRBJ2-6; d_call: TRBD2; clone_size: once; cdr3_aa: CASSQDLPGLAGAGANVLTF; cdr3_nt: TGTGCCAGCAGCCAAGATCTACCGGGACTAGCGGGAGCTGGGGCCAACGTCCTGACTTTC
v_call: TRBV11-2; j_call: TRBJ2-7; d_call: -; clone_size: -; cdr3_aa: CASSSQRYEQYF; cdr3_nt: TGTGCCAGCAGCTCCCAGAGGTACGAGCAGTACTTC
v_call: TRBV11-2; j_call: TRBJ2-1; d_call: -; clone_size: -; cdr3_aa: CASTIRRVNEQFF; cdr3_nt: TGTGCCAGCACGATTAGGAGGGTCAATGAGCAGTTCTTC
v_call: TRBV28; j_call: TRBJ1-2; d_call: TRBD1; clone_size: -; cdr3_aa: CASSSLDRSLGYTF; cdr3_nt: TGTGCCAGCAGTTCCCTGGACAGGTCGCTAGGCTACACCTTC
v_call: TRBV5-4; j_call: TRBJ2-5; d_call: -; clone_size: -; cdr3_aa: CASSLIGGETQYF; cdr3_nt: TGTGCCAGCAGCTTGATCGGTGGTGAGACCCAGTACTTC
v_call: TRBV6-5; j_call: TRBJ1-5; d_call: -; clone_size: -; cdr3_aa: CASQGQNQPQHF; cdr3_nt: TGTGCCAGCCAGGGACAAAATCAGCCCCAGCATTTT
v_call: TRBV28; j_call: TRBJ1-5; d_call: -; clone_size: -; cdr3_aa: CASRKQGQSNQPQHF; cdr3_nt: TGTGCCAGCAGAAAACAGGGACAAAGCAATCAGCCCCAGCATTTT
v_call: TRBV5-4; j_call: TRBJ2-7; d_call: TRBD2; clone_size: -; cdr3_aa: CASSFTGGSYEQYF; cdr3_nt: TGTGCCAGCAGCTTCACGGGGGGGTCCTACGAGCAGTACTTC